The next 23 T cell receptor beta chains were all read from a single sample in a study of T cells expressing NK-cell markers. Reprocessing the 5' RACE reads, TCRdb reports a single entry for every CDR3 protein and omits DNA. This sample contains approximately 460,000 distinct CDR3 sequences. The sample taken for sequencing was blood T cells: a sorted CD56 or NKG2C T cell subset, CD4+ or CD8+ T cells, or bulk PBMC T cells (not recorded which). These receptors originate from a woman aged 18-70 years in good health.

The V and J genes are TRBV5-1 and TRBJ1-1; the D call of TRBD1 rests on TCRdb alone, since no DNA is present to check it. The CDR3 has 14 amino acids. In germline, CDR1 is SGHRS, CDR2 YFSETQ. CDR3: CASSLVSGVPEAFF.

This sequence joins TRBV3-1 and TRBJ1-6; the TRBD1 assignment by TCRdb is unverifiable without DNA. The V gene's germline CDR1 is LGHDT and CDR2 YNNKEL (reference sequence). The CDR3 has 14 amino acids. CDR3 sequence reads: CASSQLEGAKPLHF.

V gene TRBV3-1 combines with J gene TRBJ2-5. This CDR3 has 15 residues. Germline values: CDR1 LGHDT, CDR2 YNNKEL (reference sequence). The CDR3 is CASSPIGQTQETQYF.

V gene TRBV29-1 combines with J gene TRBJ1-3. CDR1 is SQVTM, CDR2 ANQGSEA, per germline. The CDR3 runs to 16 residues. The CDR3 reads CSVRGGDQSSGNTIYF.

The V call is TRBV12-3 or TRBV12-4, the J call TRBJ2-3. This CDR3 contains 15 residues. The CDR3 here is CASSPRTGFTDTQYF.

The CDR3 spells CASSSNPGGDTQYF. This chain uses TRBV5-1 with TRBJ2-3; TCRdb outputs TRBD2, but without DNA this stays unchecked. Germline assignment: CDR1 SGHRS and CDR2 YFSETQ. CDR3 length: 14 residues. Using reference TRBV5-1 and TRBJ2-3 for the parts outside the CDR3, the full variable domain is KAGVTQTPRYLIKTRGQQVTLSCSPISGHRSVSWYQQTPGQGLQFLFEYFSETQRNKGNFPGRFSGRQFSNSRSEMNVSTLELGDSALYLCASSSNPGGDTQYFGPGTRLTVL.

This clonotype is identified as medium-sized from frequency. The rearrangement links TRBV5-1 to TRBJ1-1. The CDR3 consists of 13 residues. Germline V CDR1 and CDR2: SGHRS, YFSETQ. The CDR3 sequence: CASSFEGATEAFF.

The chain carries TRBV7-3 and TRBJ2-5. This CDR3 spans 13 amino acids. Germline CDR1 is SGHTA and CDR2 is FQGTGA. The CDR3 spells CASSLSVFETQYF.

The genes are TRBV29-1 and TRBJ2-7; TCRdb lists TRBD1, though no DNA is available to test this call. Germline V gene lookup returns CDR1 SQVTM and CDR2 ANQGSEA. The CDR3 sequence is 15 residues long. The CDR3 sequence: CSVEQAGQSYYEQYF.

This CDR3 is CATSRDPAGGADTQYF. The chain joins TRBV15 to TRBJ2-3. CDR1 is LNHNV, CDR2 YYDKDF, per germline (reference sequence). CDR3 size: 16 residues.

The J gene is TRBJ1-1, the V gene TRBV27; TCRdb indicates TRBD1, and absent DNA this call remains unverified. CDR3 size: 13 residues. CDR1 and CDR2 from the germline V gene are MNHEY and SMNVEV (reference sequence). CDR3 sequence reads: CASSKGGWAEAFF.

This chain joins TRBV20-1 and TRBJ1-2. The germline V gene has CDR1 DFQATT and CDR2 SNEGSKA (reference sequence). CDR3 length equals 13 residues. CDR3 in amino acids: CSARESLNYGYTF.

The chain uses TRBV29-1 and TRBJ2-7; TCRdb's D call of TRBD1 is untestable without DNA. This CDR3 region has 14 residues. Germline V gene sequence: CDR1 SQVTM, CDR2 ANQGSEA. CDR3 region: CSVVTGDRGYEQYF.

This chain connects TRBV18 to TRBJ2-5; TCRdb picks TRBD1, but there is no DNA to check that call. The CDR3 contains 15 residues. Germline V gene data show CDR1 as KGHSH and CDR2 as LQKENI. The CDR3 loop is CASSPIRSGWETQYF.

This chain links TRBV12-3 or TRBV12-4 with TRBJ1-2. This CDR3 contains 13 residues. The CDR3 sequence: CASSYDSNRGYTF.

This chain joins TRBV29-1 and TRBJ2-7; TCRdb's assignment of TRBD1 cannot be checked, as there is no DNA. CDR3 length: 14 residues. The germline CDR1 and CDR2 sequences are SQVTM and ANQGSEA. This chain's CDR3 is CSVETRGPTGEQYF.

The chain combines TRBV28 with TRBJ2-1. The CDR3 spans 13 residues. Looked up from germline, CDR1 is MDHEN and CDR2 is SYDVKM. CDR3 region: CASRWKSYNEQFF.

The CDR3 loop reads CSARVGTSGSNEQFF. The chain links TRBV20-1 to TRBJ2-1; TCRdb returns TRBD2, unconfirmable since there is no DNA. CDR1 DFQATT and CDR2 SNEGSKA come from the germline V gene (reference sequence). CDR3 length: 15 amino acids.

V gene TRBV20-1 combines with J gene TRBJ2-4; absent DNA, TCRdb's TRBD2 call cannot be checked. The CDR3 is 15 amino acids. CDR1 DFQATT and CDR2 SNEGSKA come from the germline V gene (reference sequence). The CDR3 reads CSARRPSGRQNIQYF.

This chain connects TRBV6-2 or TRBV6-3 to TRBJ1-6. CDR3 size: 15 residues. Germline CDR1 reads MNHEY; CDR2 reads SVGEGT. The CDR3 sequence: CASSSWDGSNSPLHF.

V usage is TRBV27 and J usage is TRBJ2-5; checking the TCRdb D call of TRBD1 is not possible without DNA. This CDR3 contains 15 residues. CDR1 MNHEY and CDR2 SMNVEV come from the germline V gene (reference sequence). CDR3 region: CASSFGWGQEETQYF.

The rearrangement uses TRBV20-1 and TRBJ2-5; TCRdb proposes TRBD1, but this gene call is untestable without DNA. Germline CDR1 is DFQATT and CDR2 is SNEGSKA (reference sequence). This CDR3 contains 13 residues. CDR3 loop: CSARVAPQETQYF.

The CDR3 region is CSARDSVANLGTQYF. The chain recombines TRBV20-1 with TRBJ2-5. The CDR3 length is 15 residues. CDR1 and CDR2 (germline): DFQATT, SNEGSKA (reference sequence).